Following are 4 T cell receptor beta chains from one sample sequenced in a study of somatic mutations in cytotoxic T cells in rheumatoid arthritis. Sequencing used immunoSEQ multiplex PCR; TCRdb keeps in-frame clones, though not all of them. The sample comprises 10,000 to 12,000 clones, around 91% of which are singletons, and 1.1% rests with the top ten. The sample consisted of CD4+ T cells sorted from blood. Receptors originate from a woman aged 18-29 years with rheumatoid arthritis.

V usage is TRBV5-6 and J usage is TRBJ2-7; D possibly corresponds to TRBD1 (5 bases). V was shortened by 7 bases and J by 0 bases, with 11 bases between the two germline ends. Germline-derived CDR1 and CDR2 are SGHDT and YYEEEE. The CDR3 has 13 amino acids. As DNA, the CDR3 is TGTGCCAGCTTGGGAAGGGGCTCCTACGAGCAGTACTTC. Amino acids: CASLGRGSYEQYF.

The chain links TRBV2 to TRBJ2-3; 7 bases map to TRBD1. The V and J ends lost 7 bases and 4 bases, in that order; junction bases with no gene match: 8. Germline assignment: CDR1 SNHLY and CDR2 FYNNEI. The CDR3 runs to 14 residues. As DNA, the CDR3 is TGTGCCAGCATTTCGAGGCAGGGGGCAGATACGCAGTATTTT. Translation: CASISRQGADTQYF.

The chain recombines TRBV28 with TRBJ2-7; tentatively, D is TRBD1 (5 bases). The germline V gene encodes CDR1 MDHEN and CDR2 SYDVKM. The CDR3 loop spans 15 amino acids. The V end lost 5 bases, the J end lost 0 bases, and 14 bases lay between the germline ends. The DNA of the CDR3 is TGTGCCAGCAGTCTCCCCCAGGGTAGCTCCTACGAGCAGTACTTC. It encodes CASSLPQGSSYEQYF.

This rearrangement joins TRBV7-2 to TRBJ2-1, with D possibly matching TRBD2 (5 bases). The CDR3 is made up of 14 amino acids. Trimming cost V 8 bases and J 3 bases, with 14 bases left between them. Looked up from germline, CDR1 is SGHTA and CDR2 is FQGNSA. The CDR3, as DNA: TGTGCCAGCCTAACGAGCCGGGGCTACAATGAGCAGTTCTTC. Protein: CASLTSRGYNEQFF.